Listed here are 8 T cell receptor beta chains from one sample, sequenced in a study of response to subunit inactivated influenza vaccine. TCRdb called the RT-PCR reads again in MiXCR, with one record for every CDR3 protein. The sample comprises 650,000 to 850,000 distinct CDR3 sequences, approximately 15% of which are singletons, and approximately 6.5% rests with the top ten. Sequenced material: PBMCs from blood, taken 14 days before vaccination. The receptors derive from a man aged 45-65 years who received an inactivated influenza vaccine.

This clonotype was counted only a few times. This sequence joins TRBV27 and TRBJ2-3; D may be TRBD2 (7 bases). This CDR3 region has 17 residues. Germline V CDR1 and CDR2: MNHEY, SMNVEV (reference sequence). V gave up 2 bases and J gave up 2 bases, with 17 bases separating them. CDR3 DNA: TGTGCCAGCAGTTTAAGAGGGGGGAGACTAGCCACAGATACGCAGTATTTT. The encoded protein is CASSLRGGRLATDTQYF.

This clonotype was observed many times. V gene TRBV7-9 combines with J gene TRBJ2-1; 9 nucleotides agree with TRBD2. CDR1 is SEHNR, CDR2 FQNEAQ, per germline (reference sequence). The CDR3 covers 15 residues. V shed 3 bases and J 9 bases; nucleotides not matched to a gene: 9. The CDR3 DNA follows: TGTGCCAGCAGCTTTCGGGGACTAGCTCACCCTGAGCAGTTCTTC. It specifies CASSFRGLAHPEQFF. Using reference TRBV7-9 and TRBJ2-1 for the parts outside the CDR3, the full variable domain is DTGVSQNPRHKITKRGQNVTFRCDPISEHNRLYWYRQTLGQGPEFLTYFQNEAQLEKSRLLSDRFSAERPKGSFSTLEIQRTEQGDSAMYLCASSFRGLAHPEQFFGPGTRLTVL.

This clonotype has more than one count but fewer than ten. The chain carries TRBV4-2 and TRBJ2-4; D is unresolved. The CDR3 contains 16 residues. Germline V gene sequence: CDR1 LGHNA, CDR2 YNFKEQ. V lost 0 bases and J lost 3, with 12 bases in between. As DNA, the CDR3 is TGTGCCAGCAGCCAAGATTTAGGTTTGGGCAAAAACATTCAGTACTTC. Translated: CASSQDLGLGKNIQYF.

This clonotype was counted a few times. The CDR3 sequence is CASSNLGGGGNQPQHF. CDR3 nucleotides: TGTGCCAGCAGTAACCTAGGGGGGGGAGGCAATCAGCCCCAGCATTTT. The V and J genes are TRBV6-5 and TRBJ1-5; maybe TRBD1 (6 bases). Germline-derived CDR1 and CDR2 are MNHEY and SVGAGI. The CDR3 runs to 16 residues. V was trimmed by 5 bases and J by 2 bases, leaving 16 bases between them.

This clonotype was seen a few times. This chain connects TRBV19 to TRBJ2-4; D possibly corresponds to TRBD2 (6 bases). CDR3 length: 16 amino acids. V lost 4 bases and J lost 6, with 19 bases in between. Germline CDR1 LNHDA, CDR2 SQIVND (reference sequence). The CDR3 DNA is TGTGCCAGTAGTACGCGGGGCGGAAATATGGCAAACATTCAGTACTTC. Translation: CASSTRGGNMANIQYF. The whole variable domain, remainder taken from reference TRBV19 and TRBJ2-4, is DGGITQSPKYLFRKEGQNVTLSCEQNLNHDAMYWYRQDPGQGLRLIYYSQIVNDFQKGDIAEGYSVSREKKESFPLTVTSAQKNPTAFYLCASSTRGGNMANIQYFGAGTRLSVL.

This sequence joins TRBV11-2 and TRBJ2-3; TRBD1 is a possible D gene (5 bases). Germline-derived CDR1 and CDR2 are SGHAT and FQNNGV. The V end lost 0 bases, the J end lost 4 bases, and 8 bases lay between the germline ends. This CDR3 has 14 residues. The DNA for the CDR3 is TGTGCCAGCAGCTTAGACCCAGGGCCAGATACGCAGTATTTT. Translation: CASSLDPGPDTQYF.

CDR3 region: CATRAQGISPYGYTF. DNA for the CDR3: TGTGCCACCCGAGCCCAGGGAATCTCTCCCTATGGCTACACCTTC. This chain joins TRBV27 and TRBJ1-2; tentatively, D is TRBD1 (5 bases). V lost 10 bases and J lost 4, with 22 bases in between. The germline CDR1 and CDR2 sequences are MNHEY and SMNVEV (reference sequence). The CDR3 totals 15 residues.

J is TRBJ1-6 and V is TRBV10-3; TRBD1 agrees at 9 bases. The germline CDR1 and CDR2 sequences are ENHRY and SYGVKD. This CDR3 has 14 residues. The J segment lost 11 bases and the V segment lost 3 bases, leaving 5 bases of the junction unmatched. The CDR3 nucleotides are TGTGCCATCAGTGATGGGACAGGGAATCCACCCCTCCACTTT. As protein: CAISDGTGNPPLHF.